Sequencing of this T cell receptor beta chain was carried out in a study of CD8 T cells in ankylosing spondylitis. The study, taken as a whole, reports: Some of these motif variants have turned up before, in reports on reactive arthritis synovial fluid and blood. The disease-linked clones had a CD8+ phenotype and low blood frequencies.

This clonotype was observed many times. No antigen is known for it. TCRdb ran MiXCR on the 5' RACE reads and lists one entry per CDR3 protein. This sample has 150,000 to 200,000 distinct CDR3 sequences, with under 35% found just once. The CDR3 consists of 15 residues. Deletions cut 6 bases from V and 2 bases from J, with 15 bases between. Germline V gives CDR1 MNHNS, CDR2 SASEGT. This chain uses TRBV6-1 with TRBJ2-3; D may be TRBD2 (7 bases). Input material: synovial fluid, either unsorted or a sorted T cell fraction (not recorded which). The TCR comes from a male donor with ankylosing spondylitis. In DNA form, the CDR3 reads TGTGCCAGCAGGGCCTGGGGGGGGGCCACAGATACGCAGTATTTT. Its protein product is CASRAWGGATDTQYF.